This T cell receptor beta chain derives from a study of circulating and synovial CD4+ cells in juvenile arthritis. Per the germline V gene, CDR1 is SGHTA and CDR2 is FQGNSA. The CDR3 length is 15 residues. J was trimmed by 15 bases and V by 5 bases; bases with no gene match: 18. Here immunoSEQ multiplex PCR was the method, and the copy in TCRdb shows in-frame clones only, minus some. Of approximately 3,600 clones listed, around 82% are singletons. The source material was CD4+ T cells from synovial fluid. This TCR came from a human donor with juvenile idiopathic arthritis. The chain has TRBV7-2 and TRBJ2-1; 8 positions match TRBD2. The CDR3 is CASSTSPPGLGASFF. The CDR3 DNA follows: TGTGCCAGCAGCACTAGCCCTCCGGGACTAGGTGCGTCGTTCTTC. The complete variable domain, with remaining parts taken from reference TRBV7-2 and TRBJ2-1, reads GAGVSQSPSNKVTEKGKDVELRCDPISGHTALYWYRQSLGQGLEFLIYFQGNSAPDKSGLPSDRFSAERTGGSVSTLTIQRTQQEDSAVYLCASSTSPPGLGASFFGPGTRLTVL.